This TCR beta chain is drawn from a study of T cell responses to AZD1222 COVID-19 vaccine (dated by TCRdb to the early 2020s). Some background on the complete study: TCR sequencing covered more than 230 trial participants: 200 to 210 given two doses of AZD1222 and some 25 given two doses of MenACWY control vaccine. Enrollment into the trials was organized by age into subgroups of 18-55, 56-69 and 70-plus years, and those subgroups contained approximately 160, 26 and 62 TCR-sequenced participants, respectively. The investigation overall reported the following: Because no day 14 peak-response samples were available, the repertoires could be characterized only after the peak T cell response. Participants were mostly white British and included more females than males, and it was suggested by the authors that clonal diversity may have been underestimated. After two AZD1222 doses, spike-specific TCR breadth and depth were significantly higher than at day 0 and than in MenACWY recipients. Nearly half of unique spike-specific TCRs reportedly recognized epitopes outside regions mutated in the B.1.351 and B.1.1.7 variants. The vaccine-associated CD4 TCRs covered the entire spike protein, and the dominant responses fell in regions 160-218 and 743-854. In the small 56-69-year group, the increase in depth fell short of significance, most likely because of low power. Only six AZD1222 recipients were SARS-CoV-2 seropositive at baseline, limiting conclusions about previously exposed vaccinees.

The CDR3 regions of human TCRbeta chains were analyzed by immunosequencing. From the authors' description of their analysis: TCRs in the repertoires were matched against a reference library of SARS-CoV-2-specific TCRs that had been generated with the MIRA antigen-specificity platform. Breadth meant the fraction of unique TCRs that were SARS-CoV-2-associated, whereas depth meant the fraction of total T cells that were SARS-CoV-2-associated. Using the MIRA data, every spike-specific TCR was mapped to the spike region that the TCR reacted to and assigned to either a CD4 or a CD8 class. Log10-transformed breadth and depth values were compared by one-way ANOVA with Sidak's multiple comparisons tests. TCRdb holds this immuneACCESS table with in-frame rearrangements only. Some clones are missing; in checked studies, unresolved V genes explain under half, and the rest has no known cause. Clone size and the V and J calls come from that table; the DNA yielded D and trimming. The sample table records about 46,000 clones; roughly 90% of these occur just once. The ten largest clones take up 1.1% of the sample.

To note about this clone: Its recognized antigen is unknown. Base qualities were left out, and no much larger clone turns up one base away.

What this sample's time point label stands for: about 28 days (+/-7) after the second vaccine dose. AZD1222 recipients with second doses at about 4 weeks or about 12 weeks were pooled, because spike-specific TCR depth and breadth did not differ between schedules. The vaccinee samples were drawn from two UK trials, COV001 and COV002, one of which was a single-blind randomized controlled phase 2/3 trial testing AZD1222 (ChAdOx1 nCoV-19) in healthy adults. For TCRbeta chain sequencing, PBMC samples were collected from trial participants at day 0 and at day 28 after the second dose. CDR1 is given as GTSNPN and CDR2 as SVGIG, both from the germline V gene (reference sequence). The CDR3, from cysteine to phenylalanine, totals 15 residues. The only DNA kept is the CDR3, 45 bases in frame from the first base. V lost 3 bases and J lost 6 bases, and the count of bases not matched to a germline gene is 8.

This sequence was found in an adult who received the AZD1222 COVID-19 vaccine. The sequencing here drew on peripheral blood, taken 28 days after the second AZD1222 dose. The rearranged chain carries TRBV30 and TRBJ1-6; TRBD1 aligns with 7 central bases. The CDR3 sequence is CAWSLQRQGNSPLHF. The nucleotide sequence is TGTGCCTGGAGCCTCCAGAGACAGGGTAATTCACCCCTCCACTTT.